The text below deals with one TCR beta chain. Sequencing was performed with immunoSEQ multiplex PCR; in TCRdb, only in-frame clones are kept and a portion is missing. The repertoire has roughly 99,000 clones, roughly 90% of them found once; the top ten carry approximately 0.57%. This entry comes from a study of a mutant IDH1 vaccine in newly diagnosed glioma. Germline CDR1 and CDR2: SNHLY and FYNNEI. V was clipped by 8 bases and J by 6 bases; unmatched bases: 6. The CDR3 consists of 13 residues. Time point noted: baseline, week 1 (first vaccination visit). The sample's treatment: pre-vaccination baseline after standard-of-care therapy.

The sequence derives from a woman in her forties or fifties with glioma. V gene TRBV2 combines with J gene TRBJ2-1; 8 bases agree with TRBD2. Here the sequenced sample was PBMCs, taken from a glioma patient treated with radiotherapy, temozolomide or both. CDR3 nucleotide sequence: TGTGCCAGCCCACTAGCGGACCTCAATGAGCAGTTCTTC. It is translated as CASPLADLNEQFF.